The sequence of this T cell receptor (beta chain) was determined in a study of blood T cell repertoires in COVID-19 (dated by TCRdb to 2018 to 2021). About the full investigation: The collaborator samples originated in the United States, Italy and Spain and spanned the acute and convalescent phases of COVID-19. The material from the prospective study consisted of cDNA or gDNA derived from T cells, B-cell-depleted T cells, or PBMCs. Deeply sampled blood TCRbeta repertoires from subjects exposed to, actively infected with, or recovered from COVID-19 were included in the dataset. The repertoires were released in a freely available public database meant as a resource for research on the immune response to SARS-CoV-2. Samples came from the ongoing ImmuneRACE study (first 160 participants) plus 1,254 subjects from 6 global collaborators. The sample metadata nearly always contained a de-identified subject ID, COVID-19 status, age in years and sex. Where HLA class I and class II types were available, the types were taken from metadata supplied by the sample provider, not from assay-based typing.

Beyond this particular receptor, the publication reports: The amount of clinical and demographic metadata varied by source and participant and was provided uncurated.

The CDR3 numbers 16 residues from cysteine through phenylalanine. The entry retains the CDR3 DNA only, 48 bases that are in frame from base 1. From V the trimming removes 0 bases and from J it removes 5 bases, while the gene matches leave 5 bases of the junction unaccounted for. Per the germline V gene, SGDLS is the CDR1 and YYNGEE is the CDR2. TCRbeta CDR3 regions were amplified from genomic DNA by means of the immunoSEQ Assay, a bias-controlled multiplex PCR. As for how the authors treated the data: The number of nucleated cells in each sample was estimated from the amplification of reference gene primers within the assay. Sequence reads were collapsed and filtered to measure the absolute abundance of every unique TCRbeta CDR3 rearrangement. Productive Simpson clonality was computed per sample as the square root of Simpson's diversity index over productive rearrangements. In its TCRdb copy, this immuneACCESS table keeps in-frame sequences only and misses some clones. Where compared with another copy, unresolved V genes explain less than half of these, and the others have no known cause. The DNA gave D and trimming, while V, J and clone size come from that table. For this sample the table gives roughly 60,000 clones, of which around 84% were detected only once. Together, the top ten hold roughly 0.94% of the sample.

Whole blood was collected in K2EDTA tubes by collaborating institutions according to the institutions' own protocols. For TCRbeta analysis, collaborators shipped samples as frozen whole blood, isolated PBMCs, or DNA extracted from either of those sample types. This clone appeared a few times. It lacks a known antigen. Within one base of it there is no much larger clone, and no base qualities were kept. The origin of this receptor is an older man with acute or convalescent COVID-19. The chain is encoded by TRBV9 joined to TRBJ2-2, and TRBD2 aligns with 9 junction nucleotides. The material sequenced was peripheral blood. The DNA sequence is as follows: TGTGCCAGCAGCGTAGGGGGCAGCGGGAGGACCGGGGAGCTGTTTTTT. The translation is CASSVGGSGRTGELFF.